This T cell receptor beta chain was recovered during a study of OX40 agonist ivuxolimab in advanced cancers. This clone showed up just once. The CDR3 runs to 14 residues. The V gene end was trimmed by 4 bases and the J gene end by 4 bases; junction bases not matched to a gene: 7. Looked up from germline, CDR1 is SGHTA and CDR2 is FQGNSA. Any history of autoimmune disease or systemic immunosuppression disqualified patients. Profiling relied on immunoSEQ multiplex PCR, and the TCRdb table lists in-frame clones only, not all of them. Found here are more than 50,000 clones, more than 75% of them singletons; the top ten hold 2% to 2.5%.

The chain is built from TRBV7-2 and TRBJ2-7, with TRBD1 matching over 7 bases. This TCR was recovered from an adult with an advanced solid tumor such as melanoma, head and neck, liver or kidney cancer. This material consisted of CD4+ or CD8+ T cells sorted from blood, taken in a trial of the OX40 agonist ivuxolimab. The CDR3 DNA is TGTGCCAGCAGCTCGGGACAGCTACTTTACGAGCAGTACTTC. Residues: CASSSGQLLYEQYF.